These 18 T cell receptor beta chains originate from one sample sequenced in a study of blood T cell repertoires in COVID-19 (dated by TCRdb to the early 2020s). To prepare the library, the immunoSEQ multiplex PCR assay was applied. Entries here come from immuneACCESS through TCRdb and include only in-frame sequences with V and J called. Some clones fail to appear in such tables; in the studies checked, an unresolved V gene covers under half of the shortfall, and the cause of the remainder is unknown. Recorded for this sample are about 430,000 clones; over 75% of them occurred a single time. Roughly 0.97% of the sample lies in the top ten. The sequenced sample was PBMCs or T cells enriched from blood (not recorded which). The receptors were sampled from a woman in her twenties or thirties with acute COVID-19.

This chain uses TRBV10-3 with TRBJ2-4; 12 bases line up with TRBD2. The V gene's germline CDR1 is ENHRY and CDR2 SYGVKD. Trimming took 6 bases from V and 11 from J; bases not matched to a gene: 8. The CDR3 is made up of 14 amino acids. The CDR3 reads CAISPGLAGMVQYF. The CDR3 nucleotides read TGTGCCATCAGCCCGGGACTAGCGGGTATGGTTCAGTACTTC.

This chain joins TRBV5-1 and TRBJ1-2, with D perhaps matching TRBD1 (6 bases). CDR3 length: 15 residues. Trimming removed 0 bases at V and 6 bases at J, with 15 bases between. Germline loops: CDR1 SGHRS, CDR2 YFSETQ. CDR3 nucleotide sequence: TGCGCCAGCAGCTTGGGTAGCGGGACAACTGATGGCTACACCTTC. This codes for CASSLGSGTTDGYTF.

The rearrangement links TRBV3-1 (or the pseudogene TRBV3-2) to TRBJ2-3; 12 bases line up with TRBD2. Germline CDR1 LGHDT, CDR2 YNNKEL (reference sequence). The CDR3 length is 16 residues. The V gene end was trimmed by 4 bases and the J gene end by 3 bases; junction bases not matched to a gene: 5. The CDR3 reads CASSPLAGGLTDTQYF. The CDR3 DNA reads as TGTGCCAGCAGCCCCCTAGCGGGGGGGCTGACAGATACGCAGTATTTT.

The V gene is TRBV10-3, the J gene TRBJ1-1; 9 nucleotides align to TRBD1. J lost 5 bases, V lost 10 bases, and 14 bases had no gene match. CDR1 and CDR2 from the germline V gene are ENHRY and SYGVKD. The CDR3 is 15 amino acids. The CDR3 region is CATGTPGQGRTEAFF. In nucleotides, the CDR3 is TGTGCCACCGGGACGCCTGGACAGGGGAGGACTGAAGCTTTCTTT.

V usage is TRBV7-2 and J usage is TRBJ2-7; a weak D match, TRBD1 (6 bases). The V and J ends lost 6 bases and 2 bases respectively, with 17 bases between them. Per the germline V gene, CDR1 is SGHTA and CDR2 is FQGNSA. CDR3 length: 15 amino acids. CDR3 nucleotide sequence: TGTGCCAGCAGTCTTAGCCCAGGGGACGCCTACGAGCAGTACTTC. The encoded protein is CASSLSPGDAYEQYF.

The chain couples TRBV2 to TRBJ2-7; D unresolved. The CDR3 extends over 11 amino acids. CDR1 is SNHLY and CDR2 is FYNNEI in the germline V gene. With 4 bases removed from V and 7 bases from J, the gap between germline ends came to 8 bases. The CDR3 DNA sequence: TGTGCCAGCAGTGTTGAACGGGAGCAGTACTTC. This encodes CASSVEREQYF.

The chain joins TRBV5-1 to TRBJ2-7; 7 positions match TRBD1. V was clipped by 2 bases and J by 1 base; unmatched bases: 3. The CDR3 sequence is 14 residues long. CDR1 SGHRS and CDR2 YFSETQ come from the germline V gene. The CDR3 coding sequence is TGCGCCAGCAGCTTCCTGGGACAGTCCTACGAGCAGTACTTC. This codes for CASSFLGQSYEQYF.

The chain recombines TRBV3-1 (or the pseudogene TRBV3-2) with TRBJ2-7; tentative D call: TRBD1 (5 bases). Per the germline V gene, CDR1 is LGHDT and CDR2 is YNNKEL (reference sequence). The CDR3 covers 14 residues. The V and J ends lost 4 bases and 0 bases respectively, with 10 bases between them. CDR3 in amino acids: CASSLQTASYEQYF. Here the CDR3 DNA reads TGTGCCAGCAGCCTTCAGACAGCCTCCTACGAGCAGTACTTC.

In this sample, this clone turned up once. The chain joins TRBV24-1 to TRBJ1-4; D is possibly TRBD1 (5 bases). V gave up 3 bases and J gave up 7 bases, with 14 bases separating them. CDR1 and CDR2 (germline): KGHDR, SFDVKD. CDR3 size: 15 residues. In nucleotides, the CDR3 is TGTGCCACCAGTGATACGACAGACAGTGGTGAAAAACTGTTTTTT. It yields the protein CATSDTTDSGEKLFF.

J is TRBJ1-2 and V is TRBV14; the match to TRBD1 covers 10 bases. The germline V gene encodes CDR1 SGHDN and CDR2 FVKESK. This CDR3 is 15 amino acids long. V lost 5 bases, J lost 4 bases, and 7 bases stayed unmatched. The CDR3 here is CASSAWGQGSYGYTF. As DNA, the CDR3 is TGTGCCAGCAGCGCATGGGGACAGGGGTCCTATGGCTACACCTTC.

Comment on this clone: The same CDR3 can be traced to other DNA sequences in this sample. The CDR3 spells CASRTGSGNTIYF. The DNA for the CDR3 is TGTGCCAGCAGGACGGGTTCTGGAAACACCATATATTTT. The V and J genes are TRBV6-5 and TRBJ1-3; D is uncertain. Germline CDR1 MNHEY, CDR2 SVGAGI. The CDR3 spans 13 residues. The germline V and J ends were trimmed by 6 bases and 1 base, with 7 bases remaining between them.

The rearrangement links TRBV5-1 to TRBJ2-7, with 9 nucleotides matching TRBD1. The trim removed 0 bases at V and 4 bases at J, leaving 8 bases unmatched. The V gene's germline CDR1 is SGHRS and CDR2 YFSETQ. The CDR3 has 16 amino acids. CDR3 in DNA: TGCGCCAGCAGCTTGGCCGGGACAGGGTTAACTTACGAGCAGTACTTC. This translates into CASSLAGTGLTYEQYF.

This chain uses TRBV14 with TRBJ1-3; D is uncertain. From germline, CDR1 is SGHDN and CDR2 FVKESK. Trimming cost V 0 bases and J 2 bases, with 8 bases left between them. CDR3 size: 15 residues. The CDR3 loop is CASSQDSSPGNTIYF. The CDR3 DNA sequence: TGTGCCAGCAGCCAAGATTCGAGTCCTGGAAACACCATATATTTT.

The gene calls are TRBV30 and TRBJ2-3, with D tentatively TRBD1 (5 bases). Looked up from germline, CDR1 is GTSNPN and CDR2 is SVGIG (reference sequence). V was trimmed by 2 bases and J by 2 bases, leaving 14 bases between them. The CDR3 is 15 residues long. The CDR3, as DNA: TGTGCCTGGAGTCCTGGCAGGGTCAACACAGATACGCAGTATTTT. Its protein product is CAWSPGRVNTDTQYF.

The V and J genes are TRBV12-3 or TRBV12-4 and TRBJ1-1; D unclear. The CDR3 length is 12 residues. The V end lost 3 bases, the J end lost 6 bases, and 8 bases lay between the germline ends. DNA of the CDR3: TGTGCCAGCAGTTTTACCGGAGCTGAAGCTTTCTTT. Translating it yields CASSFTGAEAFF.

The genes are TRBV7-2 and TRBJ1-6, with TRBD1 matching over 8 bases. J was trimmed by 7 bases and V by 1 base; bases with no gene match: 3. There are 15 residues in the CDR3. Looked up from germline, CDR1 is SGHTA and CDR2 is FQGNSA. CDR3 in amino acids: CASSLGQGRNSPLHF. The CDR3 DNA follows: TGTGCCAGCAGCTTAGGACAGGGGAGGAATTCACCCCTCCACTTT. Full variable domain (remainder filled in from reference TRBV7-2 and TRBJ1-6): GAGVSQSPSNKVTEKGKDVELRCDPISGHTALYWYRQSLGQGLEFLIYFQGNSAPDKSGLPSDRFSAERTGGSVSTLTIQRTQQEDSAVYLCASSLGQGRNSPLHFGNGTRLTVT.

J is TRBJ1-1 and V is TRBV4-1; D ambiguous. V lost 6 bases, J lost 0 bases, and 14 bases lay in between. Per germline, CDR1 MGHRA and CDR2 YSYEKL. CDR3 size: 15 residues. CDR3 in DNA: TGCGCCAGCAGACTATCGACCGATTTGAACACTGAAGCTTTCTTT. The encoded protein is CASRLSTDLNTEAFF.

The rearrangement joins TRBV2 to TRBJ1-2; D remains ambiguous. The CDR3 is 10 amino acids. From germline, CDR1 is SNHLY and CDR2 FYNNEI. The V end was cut by 5 bases, the J end by 7 bases, with 5 bases between. CDR3 in amino acids: CASSRSGYTF. In DNA, the CDR3 is TGTGCCAGCAGTCGGTCTGGCTACACCTTC.